Below, 22 T cell receptor beta chains from the same sample are listed, as sequenced in a study of Ad26.COV2.S vaccination and SARS-CoV-2 variants. Clones were sequenced by immunoSEQ multiplex PCR, and TCRdb holds only the in-frame ones, with some missing. The sample yields around 300,000 clones, 88% seen once. Treatment described: roughly 20 received Ad26.COV2.S at low or high dose, single or two shots; 5 received placebo; per-sample allocation not given. Vaccine and placebo recipients were sampled on day 63 after the first injection. The sequencing here drew on peripheral blood, taken in a trial of Ad26.COV2.S vaccine versus placebo. The receptor source for this set is a person between 18 and 65 years old who received the Ad26.COV2.S COVID-19 vaccine or a placebo.

Here the CDR3 DNA reads TGTGCCAGCAGCCCCCCCGGCCCCCCTGAAGCTTTCTTT. Its translation is CASSPPGPPEAFF. The genes are TRBV11-2 and TRBJ1-1; no firm D call. Trimming took 5 bases from V and 6 from J, leaving 13 bases between them. Germline V gene lookup returns CDR1 SGHAT and CDR2 FQNNGV. The CDR3 spans 13 residues.

The chain couples TRBV28 to TRBJ2-1; 10 positions match TRBD2. The J segment lost 9 bases and the V segment lost 6 bases, leaving 11 bases of the junction unmatched. Germline CDR1 and CDR2: MDHEN and SYDVKM. CDR3 length: 15 amino acids. CDR3 sequence: CASSGAGGPSSEQFF. The CDR3 DNA sequence: TGTGCCAGCAGCGGAGCGGGAGGGCCCTCAAGTGAGCAGTTCTTC.

J is TRBJ2-3 and V is TRBV12-3 or TRBV12-4; D is ambiguous. Trimming removed 6 bases from V and 4 bases from J, with 8 bases in between. The CDR3 spans 12 residues. The CDR3 region is CASSSSPDTQYF. The CDR3 coding sequence is TGTGCCAGCAGCTCCTCTCCAGATACGCAGTATTTT.

This sequence joins TRBV2 and TRBJ1-2, with unresolved D. The CDR3 has 20 residues. Trimming shortened V by 4 bases and J by 3 bases, and 30 bases separated the two germline ends. Germline CDR1 SNHLY, CDR2 FYNNEI. The CDR3 DNA reads as TGTGCCAGCAGTGTGGGGAGCCCCATTATCACAGAGCGGGAGGACTATGGCTACACCTTC. Translated, it gives CASSVGSPIITEREDYGYTF.

The chain uses TRBV19 and TRBJ2-2; D is perhaps TRBD2 (5 bases). V lost 2 bases and J lost 4, with 8 bases in between. The length of the CDR3 is 14 residues. Germline V gene lookup returns CDR1 LNHDA and CDR2 SQIVND (reference sequence). The CDR3 nucleotides read TGTGCCAGTAGTATAACTAGTTTCACCGGGGAGCTGTTTTTT. Protein product: CASSITSFTGELFF.

This chain uses TRBV5-4 with TRBJ2-7, with D tentatively TRBD2 (5 bases). Per the germline V gene, CDR1 is SGHNT and CDR2 is YYREEE (reference sequence). Trimming pared 0 bases from V and 2 bases from J, leaving 9 bases between. The CDR3 has 14 residues. CDR3 sequence (DNA): TGTGCCAGCAGCTTGGGCGGGCTTGCCTACGAGCAGTACTTC. Protein sequence: CASSLGGLAYEQYF.

The rearrangement joins TRBV4-3 to TRBJ1-3, with 7 bases fitting TRBD1. Germline V gene data show CDR1 as LGHNA and CDR2 as YSLEER. The CDR3 runs 17 residues. Unmatched junction bases numbered 8, after V lost 3 bases and J lost 0 bases. This CDR3 reads CASSQKQGNSSGNTIYF. CDR3 bases: TGCGCCAGCAGCCAGAAACAGGGGAATTCCTCTGGAAACACCATATATTTT.

The rearrangement joins TRBV4-3 to TRBJ2-7; D may match TRBD1 or TRBD2 (5 bases each). V lost 0 bases to trimming and J lost 0 bases, with 9 bases between them. The CDR3 is 15 amino acids. Germline loops: CDR1 LGHNA, CDR2 YSLEER. The CDR3 sequence: CASSQDGGTSYEQYF. DNA of the CDR3: TGCGCCAGCAGCCAAGATGGGGGTACCTCCTACGAGCAGTACTTC.

This clone was seen just once. The chain employs TRBV29-1 and TRBJ2-3; TRBD1 might be the D (6 bases). Trimming cost V 2 bases and J 2 bases, with 8 bases left between them. The CDR3 has 13 residues. CDR1 is SQVTM, CDR2 ANQGSEA, per germline. This CDR3 reads CSVERQVTDTQYF. In DNA form, the CDR3 reads TGCAGCGTTGAACGACAGGTCACAGATACGCAGTATTTT.

The chain recombines TRBV27 with TRBJ2-7, with D tentatively TRBD1 (6 bases). V shed 5 bases and J shed 3 bases, with 11 bases lying between them. The CDR3 covers 13 residues. Per germline, CDR1 MNHEY and CDR2 SMNVEV (reference sequence). The CDR3 nucleotides are TGTGCCAGCAGTATCGGACAGAACTACGAGCAGTACTTC. Its translation: CASSIGQNYEQYF.

V usage is TRBV28 and J usage is TRBJ1-1; D is perhaps TRBD1 (5 bases). The CDR3 totals 13 residues. Germline CDR1 is MDHEN and CDR2 is SYDVKM. Trimming removed 8 bases from V and 7 bases from J, with 17 bases in between. The CDR3 region is CASGIGGGSEAFF. The CDR3 DNA reads TGTGCCAGCGGGATCGGGGGGGGTAGTGAAGCTTTCTTT.

This clone was observed a handful of times. The chain links TRBV7-9 to TRBJ1-1; D is undetermined. Germline CDR1 and CDR2: SEHNR and FQNEAQ (reference sequence). V was clipped by 4 bases and J by 1 base, with 16 bases between them. The CDR3 is 16 amino acids. For the CDR3, the DNA is TGTGCCAGCAGCTCCCGGGCCTCCGACTCGAACACTGAAGCTTTCTTT. Residues: CASSSRASDSNTEAFF.

Here the CDR3 DNA reads TGTGCCGGAAGTGGAGGGTCGGCTGAAGCTTTCTTT. Amino acids: CAGSGGSAEAFF. The rearrangement links TRBV28 to TRBJ1-1; no definite D call. Germline CDR1 MDHEN, CDR2 SYDVKM. V was cut by 11 bases and J by 6 bases, with 16 bases left in between. The CDR3 extends over 12 amino acids.

The rearrangement links TRBV30 to TRBJ2-3; 7 bases line up with TRBD2. This CDR3 has 13 amino acids. CDR1 is GTSNPN and CDR2 is SVGIG in the germline V gene (reference sequence). V shed 5 bases, J shed 4 bases, and the junction held 6 bases outside the gene matches. The CDR3 coding sequence is TGTGCCTGGTCAGCGGGATCGCCAGATACGCAGTATTTT. Its translation is CAWSAGSPDTQYF.

The chain joins TRBV11-2 to TRBJ2-3; TRBD2 aligns across 11 bases. Germline V gives CDR1 SGHAT, CDR2 FQNNGV. The V and J ends lost 6 bases and 4 bases, in that order; junction bases with no gene match: 12. The CDR3 totals 17 residues. In nucleotides, the CDR3 is TGTGCCAGCAGAATGGGGGGAACTAGCGGGAGATCAGATACGCAGTATTTT. Amino acid sequence: CASRMGGTSGRSDTQYF.

The chain carries TRBV5-1 and TRBJ2-2; D is undetermined. The CDR3 is 16 amino acids. The V gene lost 1 base and the J gene lost 0 bases, with 10 bases spanning the gap. Per the germline V gene, CDR1 is SGHRS and CDR2 is YFSETQ. DNA for the CDR3: TGCGCCAGCAGCTTGAACGATCTATCGAACACCGGGGAGCTGTTTTTT. This codes for CASSLNDLSNTGELFF. Together with reference TRBV5-1 and TRBJ2-2, the CDR3 gives the full variable domain: KAGVTQTPRYLIKTRGQQVTLSCSPISGHRSVSWYQQTPGQGLQFLFEYFSETQRNKGNFPGRFSGRQFSNSRSEMNVSTLELGDSALYLCASSLNDLSNTGELFFGEGSRLTVL.

The CDR3, as DNA: TGTGCCAGCTCTTTAGGGATGAATACGCAGTATTTT. It translates to CASSLGMNTQYF. The chain joins TRBV28 to TRBJ2-3; D is unresolved. Trimming removed 8 bases at V and 7 bases at J, with 13 bases between. CDR1 is MDHEN, CDR2 SYDVKM, per germline. CDR3 size: 12 residues.

The V and J genes are TRBV30 and TRBJ2-7; 10 nucleotides align to TRBD1. The CDR3 is 14 amino acids. Germline V lookup: CDR1 GTSNPN, CDR2 SVGIG (reference sequence). Trimming at V came to 2 bases and at J to 4 bases, leaving 5 bases not matched to a gene. The CDR3 sequence: CAWSPPGQGYEQYF. Written as DNA, the CDR3 is TGTGCCTGGAGTCCCCCGGGACAGGGGTACGAGCAGTACTTC.

The V gene is TRBV6-2 or TRBV6-3, the J gene TRBJ2-7, with D possibly matching TRBD1 (6 bases). Germline CDR1 reads MNHEY; CDR2 reads SVGEGT. Trimming stripped 6 bases from V and 6 bases from J, with 15 bases between. CDR3 length equals 13 residues. The CDR3 sequence: CASSTGTLGEQYF. The CDR3 nucleotides are TGTGCCAGCAGCACCGGGACATTGGGCGAGCAGTACTTC.

The CDR3 loop reads CATSSQGGFWEGYTF. For the CDR3, the DNA is TGTGCCACCAGCAGTCAAGGGGGTTTCTGGGAAGGCTACACCTTC. The J gene is TRBJ1-2, the V gene TRBV15; D is perhaps TRBD1 (6 bases). There are 15 residues in the CDR3. Trimming stripped 3 bases from V and 8 bases from J, with 19 bases between. Germline V gene lookup returns CDR1 LNHNV and CDR2 YYDKDF (reference sequence).

This rearrangement joins TRBV9 to TRBJ2-2; D not resolved. Germline CDR1 reads SGDLS; CDR2 reads YYNGEE. CDR3 size: 12 residues. V gave up 4 bases and J gave up 9 bases, with 10 bases separating them. The CDR3 loop reads CASSSPNRELFF. DNA for the CDR3: TGTGCCAGCAGCTCCCCGAACAGGGAGCTGTTTTTT.

This clone was detected once. The CDR3 coding sequence is TGTGCCAGTCGACAGCAATCTAACTATGGCTACACCTTC. Its translation is CASRQQSNYGYTF. The chain employs TRBV19 and TRBJ1-2, with a tentative D call TRBD1 (5 bases). This CDR3 region has 13 residues. CDR1 and CDR2 (germline): LNHDA, SQIVND (reference sequence). Trimming cost V 8 bases and J 0 bases, with 10 bases left between them.